Described below is a single TCR beta chain sequence and its context. The data were obtained in a study of T-cell memory formation after mild COVID-19. Trimming cost V 6 bases and J 5 bases, with 13 bases left between them. This CDR3 has 13 residues. Germline V gene lookup returns CDR1 MNHEY and CDR2 SVGAGI. TCRdb redid the calling of the 5' RACE reads with MiXCR, one entry per CDR3 protein. Of under 450,000 distinct CDR3 sequences in the sample, 14% are singletons; the top ten hold 22%. The chain recombines TRBV6-5 with TRBJ1-2; D not resolved. The source material was PBMCs or a T cell subset sorted from them (not recorded which). This TCR derives from a man aged 18 to 30 who had mild COVID-19 (a few samples of this study predate the infection). Cell type and time point are not known. The CDR3 DNA follows: TGTGCCAGCAGAACAGTGTCTTCTTATGGCTACACCTTC. Translated: CASRTVSSYGYTF.